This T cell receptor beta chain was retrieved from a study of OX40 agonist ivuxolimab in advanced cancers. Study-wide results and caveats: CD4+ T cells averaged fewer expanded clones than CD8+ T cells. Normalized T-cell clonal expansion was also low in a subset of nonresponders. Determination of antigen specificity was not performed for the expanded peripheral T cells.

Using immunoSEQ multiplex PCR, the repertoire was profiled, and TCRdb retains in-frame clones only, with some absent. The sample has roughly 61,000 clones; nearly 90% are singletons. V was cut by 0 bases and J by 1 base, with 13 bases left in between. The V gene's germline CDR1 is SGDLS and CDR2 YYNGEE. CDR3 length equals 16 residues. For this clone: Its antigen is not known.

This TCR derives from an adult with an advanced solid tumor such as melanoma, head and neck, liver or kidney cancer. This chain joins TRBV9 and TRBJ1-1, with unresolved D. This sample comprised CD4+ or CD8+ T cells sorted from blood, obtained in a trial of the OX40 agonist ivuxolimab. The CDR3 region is CASSVATGRPNTEAFF. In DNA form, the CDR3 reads TGTGCCAGCAGCGTAGCTACGGGCAGACCGAACACTGAAGCTTTCTTT.